The clone carrying this T cell receptor (beta chain) was seen repeatedly, ten times or more. These data belong to a study of T cells in Graves' hyperthyroidism and ophthalmopathy. V lost 6 bases, J lost 1 base, and 15 bases lay in between. This CDR3 has 15 residues. Germline values: CDR1 MNHNS, CDR2 SASEGT. RNA transcripts yielded amplified TCR beta CDR3 regions. An initial round of RT-PCR targeting the TCR CDR3 relied on the HTBI primer set. TCRdb processed the multiplex PCR reads anew with MiXCR; each CDR3 protein has one entry. This repertoire shows around 350,000 distinct CDR3 sequences, about 14% found once; its top ten account for roughly a fifth.

The sample consisted of blood. The receptor was derived from a woman aged 25 to 39 with Graves' ophthalmopathy. This chain uses TRBV6-1 with TRBJ1-2; D is ambiguous. The CDR3 sequence: CASSNKRERNYGYTF. CDR3 DNA sequence: TGTGCCAGCAGCAATAAGAGAGAGCGTAACTATGGCTACACCTTC.